This T cell receptor (beta chain) was sequenced in a study of response to subunit inactivated influenza vaccine. General study findings and limits: There was a suggestion from the authors that each seasonal influenza vaccination recruits few new T cells.

Only a few counts were recorded for this clonotype. The antigen is not known. The CDR3 covers 16 residues. Germline assignment: CDR1 SGDLS and CDR2 YYNGEE. The junction had 7 bases not matched to a gene; V was cut back by 0 bases and J by 4 bases. Via MiXCR, TCRdb re-called the RT-PCR reads, giving one row per CDR3 protein. Of just under 250,000 distinct CDR3 sequences in the sample, 10% to 15% were seen once. The V gene is TRBV9, the J gene TRBJ1-1; 9 bases are a match to TRBD1. The receptor comes from a man between 45 and 60 years old who received an inactivated influenza vaccine. The sample here was non-naive T cells sorted from PBMCs, taken 14 to 15 days before vaccination. The CDR3 is CASSVGPGQGSTEAFF. CDR3 nucleotides: TGTGCCAGCAGCGTAGGCCCGGGACAGGGCTCCACTGAAGCTTTCTTT.